This T cell receptor beta chain derives from a study of T cell responses to AZD1222 COVID-19 vaccine. Overall study findings and caveats: Repertoires were sampled only after the peak T cell response. The reported proportion of spike-specific TCRs targeting unmutated variant regions was nearly half. White British donors predominated, females outnumbered males, and clonal diversity was possibly underestimated.

Method: immunoSEQ multiplex PCR; TCRdb's copy keeps in-frame clones and lacks some. The profile shows roughly 120,000 clones, more than 75% of them singletons. This CDR3 is 15 amino acids long. Trimming pared 3 bases from V and 0 bases from J, leaving 9 bases between. In germline, CDR1 is SGHAT, CDR2 FQNNGV. As to this clone: The target antigen is unknown.

The source of this sequence is an adult who received the AZD1222 COVID-19 vaccine. V usage is TRBV11-2 and J usage is TRBJ2-1, with D possibly TRBD1 on 5 matching bases. The source material was peripheral blood, sampled 28 days after the second AZD1222 dose. This chain's CDR3 is CASSLDMSSYNEQFF. Written as DNA, the CDR3 is TGTGCCAGCAGCTTGGACATGAGCTCCTACAATGAGCAGTTCTTC.